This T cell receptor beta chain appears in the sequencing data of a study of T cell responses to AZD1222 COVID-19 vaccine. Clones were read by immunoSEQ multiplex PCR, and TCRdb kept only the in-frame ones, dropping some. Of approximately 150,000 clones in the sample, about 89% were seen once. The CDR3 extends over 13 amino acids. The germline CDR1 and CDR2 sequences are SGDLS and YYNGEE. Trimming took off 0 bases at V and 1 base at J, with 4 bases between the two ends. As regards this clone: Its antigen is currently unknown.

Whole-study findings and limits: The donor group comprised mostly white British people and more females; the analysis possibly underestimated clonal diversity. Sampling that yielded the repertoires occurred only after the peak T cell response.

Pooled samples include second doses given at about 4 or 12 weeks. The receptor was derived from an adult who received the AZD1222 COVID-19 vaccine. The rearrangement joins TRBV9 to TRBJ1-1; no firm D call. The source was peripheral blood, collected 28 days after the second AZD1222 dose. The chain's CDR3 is CASSVGENTEAFF. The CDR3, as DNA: TGTGCCAGCAGCGTAGGAGAGAACACTGAAGCTTTCTTT.